A selection of T cell receptor beta chains follows, all from one sample in a study of T cells after yellow fever vaccination. TCRdb re-called the 5' RACE reads with MiXCR, one entry per CDR3 protein. The profile shows a few hundred thousand distinct CDR3 sequences, roughly a sixth of them singletons. Sequenced here: PBMCs, sampled before the yellow fever booster vaccination. Receptors were obtained from a man younger than 35 who received the YFV17D yellow fever vaccine. The CDR3 runs from the conserved cysteine through the conserved F or W. D genes are given only for firm matches. A row's size may be missing; if present it is once, few, many or a size class.

J | size | V | D | CDR3 | DNA
TRBJ2-4 | . | TRBV15 | . | CATSRDNGAKNIQYF | TGTGCCACCAGCAGAGATAACGGAGCCAAAAACATTCAGTACTTC
TRBJ1-2 | few | TRBV20-1 | . | CSAIREGYGYTF | TGCAGTGCTATCAGAGAAGGGTATGGCTACACCTTC
TRBJ2-5 | few | TRBV5-1 | . | CASSWQQQETQYF | TGCGCCAGCAGCTGGCAACAGCAAGAGACCCAGTACTTC
TRBJ2-1 | once | TRBV6-5 | . | CASSYGGATYNEQFF | TGTGCCAGCAGTTATGGGGGGGCCACCTACAATGAGCAGTTCTTC
TRBJ2-5 | . | TRBV18 | TRBD1 | CASSKDRDQETQYF | TGTGCCAGCTCAAAGGACAGGGACCAAGAGACCCAGTACTTC
TRBJ2-5 | . | TRBV7-9 | TRBD1 | CASSSYRDRGKTQYF | TGTGCCAGCAGTTCTTACCGGGACAGGGGAAAGACCCAGTACTTC
TRBJ1-5 | few | TRBV7-2 | . | CASSTQNQPQHF | TGTGCCAGCAGCACCCAGAATCAGCCCCAGCATTTT
TRBJ1-1 | few | TRBV7-2 | . | CASSFGGGADTEAFF | TGTGCCAGCAGCTTCGGAGGGGGTGCCGACACTGAAGCTTTCTTT
TRBJ1-5 | few | TRBV20-1 | . | CSARDQLGNQPQHF | TGCAGTGCTAGAGACCAACTAGGCAATCAGCCCCAGCATTTT
TRBJ1-3 | . | TRBV24-1 | . | CATSDPSGGSGNTIYF | TGTGCCACCAGTGATCCCTCCGGAGGCTCTGGAAACACCATATATTTT
TRBJ2-2 | . | TRBV20-1 | TRBD1 | CSARGQATGELFF | TGCAGTGCTAGGGGACAGGCCACCGGGGAGCTGTTTTTT
TRBJ2-3 | . | TRBV4-1 | TRBD2 | CASSQELAVSDTQYF | TGCGCCAGCAGCCAAGAACTAGCGGTCTCAGATACGCAGTATTTT
TRBJ2-5 | . | TRBV3-1 | TRBD2 | CASSDTLAVQETQYF | TGTGCCAGCAGCGACACTCTAGCGGTACAAGAGACCCAGTACTTC
TRBJ1-2 | . | TRBV19 | TRBD1 | CASTGTGGFGYTF | TGTGCCAGTACAGGGACAGGGGGCTTTGGCTACACCTTC
TRBJ1-4 | . | TRBV18 | . | CASSRGRGDEKLFF | TGTGCCAGCTCACGGGGCAGGGGAGACGAAAAACTGTTTTTT
TRBJ2-7 | few | TRBV10-1 | . | CASSEADPYEQYF | TGCGCCAGCAGTGAGGCGGATCCCTACGAGCAGTACTTC
TRBJ2-1 | . | TRBV4-2 | TRBD2 | CASSQSTSGAMFF | TGTGCCAGCAGCCAGTCCACTAGCGGGGCCATGTTCTTC
TRBJ2-1 | few | TRBV7-9 | . | CASSFVSNEQFF | TGTGCCAGCAGCTTCGTCTCCAATGAGCAGTTCTTC
TRBJ2-2 | . | TRBV20-1 | . | CSAKDQFGGELFF | TGCAGTGCTAAGGACCAGTTTGGCGGGGAGCTGTTTTTT
TRBJ2-7 | many | TRBV5-1 | TRBD1 | CASSLEGQGGEQYF | TGCGCCAGCAGCTTGGAGGGACAGGGCGGCGAGCAGTACTTC
TRBJ1-6 | few | TRBV4-3 | . | CASSQAAGGRNSPLHF | TGCGCCAGCAGCCAAGCCGCGGGTGGCAGAAATTCACCCCTCCACTTT
TRBJ2-5 | . | TRBV7-2 | TRBD1 | CASSVRQGRETQYF | TGTGCCAGCAGCGTGAGACAGGGACGAGAGACCCAGTACTTC
TRBJ2-3 | many | TRBV6-5 | . | CASSPPGADTQYF | TGTGCCAGCAGTCCCCCAGGGGCAGATACGCAGTATTTT
TRBJ1-5 | . | TRBV20-1 | TRBD1 | CSASFGDSLNQPQHF | TGCAGTGCTAGCTTTGGGGACAGCCTAAATCAGCCCCAGCATTTT
TRBJ2-2 | . | TRBV5-1 | . | CASSLDRSTYTGELFF | TGCGCCAGCAGCTTGGACAGGTCCACTTACACCGGGGAGCTGTTTTTT
TRBJ1-6 | few | TRBV2 | . | CAGKKGNNSPLHF | TGTGCCGGGAAGAAGGGGAATAATTCACCCCTCCACTTT
TRBJ2-2 | few | TRBV7-2 | TRBD2 | CASSRGSGGDTGELFF | TGTGCCAGCAGCCGTGGGTCGGGGGGGGACACCGGGGAGCTGTTTTTT
TRBJ1-5 | few | TRBV7-3 | TRBD1 | CASRMTGVNQPQHF | TGTGCCAGCAGAATGACAGGGGTCAATCAGCCCCAGCATTTT
TRBJ1-2 | few | TRBV7-9 | . | CASSLGQDWTF | TGTGCCAGCAGCTTAGGTCAAGACTGGACCTTC
TRBJ2-3 | . | TRBV20-1 | . | CSARDRGTTDTQYF | TGCAGTGCTAGAGACCGGGGTACCACAGATACGCAGTATTTT
TRBJ2-5 | . | TRBV12-3/TRBV12-4 | . | CASSIGTTQYF | TGTGCCAGCAGCATAGGGACGACCCAGTACTTC
TRBJ2-1 | . | TRBV7-2 | TRBD2 | CASSLLAGKGKEFF | TGTGCCAGCAGCTTACTAGCGGGGAAGGGGAAGGAGTTCTTC
TRBJ2-3 | . | TRBV20-1 | . | CSARIPRTGDTQYF | TGCAGTGCTAGGATCCCAAGGACGGGGGATACGCAGTATTTT
TRBJ2-2 | . | TRBV6-1 | . | CASSGGLQTGELFF | TGTGCCAGCAGTGGAGGGTTACAGACCGGGGAGCTGTTTTTT
TRBJ1-6 | . | TRBV12-3/TRBV12-4 | . | CASSFQPEYNSPLHF | TGTGCCAGCAGTTTTCAGCCAGAATATAATTCACCCCTCCACTTT
TRBJ2-3 | . | TRBV4-2 | . | CASSQLDSSADTQYF | TGTGCCAGCAGCCAACTCGACTCTTCCGCGGATACGCAGTATTTT
TRBJ2-5 | . | TRBV7-9 | . | CASSPEGTGETQYF | TGTGCCAGCAGCCCCGAAGGGACCGGCGAGACCCAGTACTTC
TRBJ2-1 | few | TRBV7-9 | . | CASSPPGWTYNEQFF | TGTGCCAGCAGCCCTCCGGGGTGGACCTACAATGAGCAGTTCTTC
TRBJ2-3 | few | TRBV7-2 | . | CASSFPGRSTDTQYF | TGTGCCAGCAGCTTCCCAGGAAGGAGCACAGATACGCAGTATTTT
TRBJ1-3 | . | TRBV29-1 | . | CSAQLGGTIYF | TGCAGCGCGCAGTTGGGAGGCACCATATATTTT
TRBJ2-7 | few | TRBV12-3/TRBV12-4 | . | CASSHGYRSYEQYF | TGTGCCAGCAGCCACGGATATAGGTCCTACGAGCAGTACTTC
TRBJ2-7 | few | TRBV7-8 | TRBD2 | CASTLGSSGPYEQYF | TGTGCCAGCACCCTGGGGTCTAGCGGACCCTACGAGCAGTACTTC
TRBJ1-2 | few | TRBV7-9 | TRBD1 | CASSFTGTGVYGYTF | TGTGCCAGCAGCTTCACCGGGACAGGGGTATATGGCTACACCTTC
TRBJ1-1 | few | TRBV11-2 | . | CASSSGDDTEAFF | TGTGCCAGCAGCTCCGGGGACGACACTGAAGCTTTCTTT
TRBJ1-5 | . | TRBV12-3/TRBV12-4 | . | CASSLTHSNQPQHF | TGTGCCAGCAGTTTGACCCATAGCAATCAGCCCCAGCATTTT
TRBJ2-5 | . | TRBV13 | . | CASGPRGGPQETQYF | TGTGCCAGCGGACCCAGGGGGGGGCCCCAAGAGACCCAGTACTTC
TRBJ1-6 | . | TRBV15 | TRBD1 | CATSRARGRGSPLHF | TGTGCCACCAGCAGAGCCAGGGGGCGGGGTTCACCCCTCCACTTT
TRBJ1-1 | few | TRBV6-2/TRBV6-3 | . | CASCDHGIEAFF | TGTGCCAGCTGCGACCATGGGATAGAAGCTTTCTTT
TRBJ1-5 | once | TRBV10-3 | TRBD1 | CAMAGGPNQPQHF | TGTGCCATGGCAGGGGGCCCTAATCAGCCCCAGCATTTT
TRBJ2-7 | few | TRBV7-9 | . | CASSLGQKYSYEQYF | TGTGCCAGCAGCTTAGGACAGAAATACTCCTACGAGCAGTACTTC
TRBJ1-2 | many | TRBV4-1 | . | CASSQERMGGYTF | TGCGCCAGCAGCCAAGAAAGGATGGGCGGCTACACCTTC
TRBJ2-5 | few | TRBV20-1 | TRBD1 | CSASRGQGEQETQYF | TGCAGTGCTAGTCGGGGACAGGGGGAACAAGAGACCCAGTACTTC
TRBJ2-7 | . | TRBV6-2/TRBV6-3 | . | CASSPYRGRGEQYF | TGTGCCAGCAGTCCTTATAGAGGTCGCGGCGAGCAGTACTTC
TRBJ1-4 | . | TRBV3-1 | . | CASSQGAEEKLFF | TGTGCCAGCAGCCAGGGGGCAGAGGAAAAACTGTTTTTT
TRBJ2-6 | . | TRBV12-3/TRBV12-4 | TRBD2 | CASSPGRGSGANVLTF | TGTGCCAGCAGTCCGGGGAGGGGCTCTGGGGCCAACGTCCTGACTTTC
TRBJ2-7 | few | TRBV20-1 | TRBD2 | CSAALAATYEQYF | TGCAGTGCGGCACTAGCGGCCACCTACGAGCAGTACTTC
TRBJ2-1 | . | TRBV24-1 | TRBD1 | CATGTGPYNEQFF | TGTGCCACCGGGACAGGGCCTTACAATGAGCAGTTCTTC